What follows is one T cell receptor beta chain and its context. Its antigen is currently unknown. Donors likely had unrecorded immune exposures despite being nominally healthy when sampled. PCR amplification relied on 60 Vbeta primers (plus 13 Jbeta primers). TCRdb keeps only in-frame clones here, not all; method: immunoSEQ multiplex PCR. The sample lists about 130,000 clones, around four fifths seen once, with 1.3% to 1.5% in the top ten. The CDR3 consists of 14 residues. Germline lookup yields CDR1 MNHEY and CDR2 SMNVEV (reference sequence). V dropped 4 bases and J dropped 4 bases, with 13 bases sitting between them. The data are from a study of cytomegalovirus exposure and HLA in healthy donors. Findings and limits, study-wide: Cytomegalovirus association was listed for around 170 TCR beta chains. It was reported that TCR beta sequences correctly inferred the HLA-A and HLA-B alleles for most subjects. About 90% or about 30% of the time was how often most TCR beta V segments were productive, according to an earlier analysis.

Sequencing was carried out using PBMCs. This chain joins TRBV27 and TRBJ1-1; a possible D gene is TRBD1 (6 bases). This sequence originates from a woman in her forties in good health and CMV-seronegative. The CDR3 sequence is CASSSLPRGTEAFF. CDR3 nucleotides: TGTGCCAGCAGTTCCCTCCCCAGGGGCACTGAAGCTTTCTTT.